Each of the 28 T cell receptor beta chains below was sequenced from the same sample in a study of cytomegalovirus exposure and HLA in healthy donors. PCR employed 60 Vbeta and 13 Jbeta primers. Assay used: immunoSEQ multiplex PCR; TCRdb lists only in-frame clones, some missing. Seen here are 120,000 to 150,000 clones, about 80% observed once, and the top ten hold 3.5% to 4%. Sequenced: PBMCs. These receptors came from a man aged 18 to 29 in good health and CMV-seronegative.

This chain connects TRBV27 to TRBJ1-3, with 7 bases aligning to TRBD1. Per germline, CDR1 MNHEY and CDR2 SMNVEV (reference sequence). With V trimmed by 6 bases and J by 0 bases, 2 bases remained unmatched. This CDR3 has 14 residues. The CDR3 loop is CASRGQFSGNTIYF. For the CDR3, the DNA is TGTGCCAGCAGGGGACAGTTCTCTGGAAACACCATATATTTT.

The chain couples TRBV30 to TRBJ1-1; 9 bases agree with TRBD1. Germline lookup yields CDR1 GTSNPN and CDR2 SVGIG (reference sequence). Unmatched junction bases numbered 4, after V lost 4 bases and J lost 4 bases. The CDR3 extends over 13 amino acids. The CDR3 DNA reads as TGTGCCTGGAATCGACAGGGGGTCACTGAAGCTTTCTTT. It yields the protein CAWNRQGVTEAFF.

V gene TRBV2 combines with J gene TRBJ2-5; 9 bases are a match to TRBD1. The CDR3 consists of 16 residues. CDR1 SNHLY and CDR2 FYNNEI come from the germline V gene. V trimming: 5 bases; J trimming: 5 bases; junction bases outside the gene matches: 12. The CDR3 here is CASSRPGQGPGETQYF. The DNA of the CDR3 is TGTGCCAGCAGTCGACCAGGACAGGGGCCGGGGGAGACCCAGTACTTC.

V is TRBV10-2 and J is TRBJ2-1; 11 bases agree with TRBD2. This CDR3 has 16 amino acids. Germline trimming cut 6 bases from V and 8 bases from J; bases unmatched to any gene: 12. CDR1 and CDR2 from the germline V gene are WSHSY and SAAADI. This chain's CDR3 is CASREIAGGLVYEQFF. The CDR3 bases are TGCGCCAGCAGGGAAATAGCGGGGGGGCTGGTTTATGAGCAGTTCTTC.

The chain combines TRBV4-1 with TRBJ1-2, with D possibly being TRBD1 (5 bases). V lost 0 bases and J lost 0, with 11 bases in between. The germline CDR1 and CDR2 sequences are MGHRA and YSYEKL. There are 16 residues in the CDR3. CDR3 nucleotides: TGCGCCAGCAGCCAAGAAGGAGTAGGGGCTAACTATGGCTACACCTTC. Its protein product is CASSQEGVGANYGYTF.

The rearrangement links TRBV12-5 to TRBJ2-5; D remains unclear. Per germline, CDR1 LGHNT and CDR2 FRNRAP. Trimming took 1 base from V and 3 from J, leaving 6 bases between them. The CDR3 consists of 13 residues. DNA of the CDR3: TGTGCTAGTGGTTTGGGTAGTGAAGAGACCCAGTACTTC. Its protein product is CASGLGSEETQYF. Looking up the rest from reference TRBV12-5 and TRBJ2-5 gives the full variable domain: DARVTQTPRHKVTEMGQEVTMRCQPILGHNTVFWYRQTMMQGLELLAYFRNRAPLDDSGMPKDRFSAEMPDATLATLKIQPSEPRDSAVYFCASGLGSEETQYFGPGTRLLVL.

The rearrangement joins TRBV7-9 to TRBJ1-4; 7 nucleotides align to TRBD1. CDR3 length: 14 residues. V lost 3 bases to trimming and J lost 8 bases; unmatched junction nucleotides: 6. The V gene's germline CDR1 is SEHNR and CDR2 FQNEAQ (reference sequence). CDR3 loop: CASSFPGQFEKLFF. CDR3 DNA: TGTGCCAGCAGCTTTCCGGGACAGTTCGAAAAACTGTTTTTT.

This chain links TRBV27 with TRBJ1-1; D is unresolved. This CDR3 spans 15 amino acids. The germline V gene has CDR1 MNHEY and CDR2 SMNVEV (reference sequence). V was shortened by 3 bases and J by 1 base, with 12 bases between the two germline ends. CDR3: CASSFSGSGNTEAFF. The CDR3 DNA reads TGTGCCAGCAGTTTCTCCGGGTCGGGGAACACTGAAGCTTTCTTT.

This chain connects TRBV4-1 to TRBJ1-5, with 9 bases lining up with TRBD1. V dropped 6 bases and J dropped 4; count of bases not matched to a gene: 13. CDR3 size: 17 residues. CDR1 and CDR2 from the germline V gene are MGHRA and YSYEKL. CDR3 nucleotides: TGCGCCAGCAGTCCAACTACGACAGGGGGTTGGAATCAGCCCCAGCATTTT. It yields the protein CASSPTTTGGWNQPQHF.

This clone was seen more than once but under ten times. The V call is TRBV11-2, the J call TRBJ2-7; no firm D call. The CDR3 is made up of 14 amino acids. The V end was cut by 1 base, the J end by 6 bases, with 13 bases between. Looked up from germline, CDR1 is SGHAT and CDR2 is FQNNGV. CDR3 in amino acids: CASSLGGRRGEQYF. The DNA of the CDR3 is TGTGCCAGCAGCTTAGGAGGTCGACGAGGCGAGCAGTACTTC.

This clone has more than one count but fewer than ten. This chain links TRBV27 with TRBJ2-1, with TRBD2 identical over 8 bases. The CDR3 loop spans 15 amino acids. Germline trimming cut 5 bases from V and 7 bases from J; bases unmatched to any gene: 10. CDR1 is MNHEY, CDR2 SMNVEV, per germline (reference sequence). The CDR3 DNA follows: TGTGCCAGCAGTACTCCAGCGGGAGTGAGGAATGAGCAGTTCTTC. Translation: CASSTPAGVRNEQFF.

In its sample, this clone was seen a few times. This chain uses TRBV6-6 with TRBJ1-1, with D possibly matching TRBD1 (5 bases). Per germline, CDR1 MNHNY and CDR2 SVGAGI (reference sequence). The CDR3 extends over 15 amino acids. Trimming shortened V by 6 bases and J by 3 bases, and 17 bases separated the two germline ends. This chain's CDR3 is CASRTFLGVDTEAFF. The CDR3 nucleotides read TGTGCCAGCAGAACCTTTCTAGGGGTGGACACTGAAGCTTTCTTT.

This clone came up a few times. The rearrangement links TRBV14 to TRBJ1-2, with TRBD1 matching 8 bases. From germline, CDR1 is SGHDN and CDR2 FVKESK. The CDR3 runs to 16 residues. V trimming: 5 bases; J trimming: 6 bases; junction bases outside the gene matches: 14. CDR3 in amino acids: CASSYTQGAFRNGYTF. The CDR3 DNA reads TGTGCCAGCAGCTATACTCAGGGGGCGTTTCGGAATGGCTACACCTTC.

V and J are TRBV16 and TRBJ2-3; 7 bases align to TRBD2. V shed 0 bases, J shed 3 bases, and the junction held 12 bases outside the gene matches. From germline, CDR1 is KGHSY and CDR2 FQNENV. This CDR3 region has 18 residues. DNA of the CDR3: TGTGCCAGCAGCCAATCGATTGATCAGGGACTATTAACAGATACGCAGTATTTT. This encodes CASSQSIDQGLLTDTQYF.

This clone showed up just once. The V and J genes are TRBV14 and TRBJ1-2, with 9 bases aligning to TRBD1. The CDR3 extends over 16 amino acids. V was clipped by 6 bases and J by 7 bases; unmatched bases: 15. Germline V gives CDR1 SGHDN, CDR2 FVKESK. The CDR3 nucleotides read TGTGCCAGCAGTCGACAGGGCGGGACAGGGTCCCGTGGCTACACCTTC. Amino acid sequence: CASSRQGGTGSRGYTF.

In this sample, this clone turned up a few times. The chain has TRBV11-1 and TRBJ2-3; TRBD2 matches at 13 bases. Losses at the gene ends were 5 bases for V and 0 bases for J; bases not matched to a gene: 8. Germline CDR1 is SGHAT and CDR2 is FQDESV (reference sequence). This CDR3 is 18 amino acids long. CDR3 in DNA: TGTGCCAGCAGCCGGGGGACTAGCGGGGTGGCTAGCACAGATACGCAGTATTTT. This translates into CASSRGTSGVASTDTQYF. Full variable domain (rest looked up from reference TRBV11-1 and TRBJ2-3): EAEVAQSPRYKITEKSQAVAFWCDPISGHATLYWYRQILGQGPELLVQFQDESVVDDSQLPKDRFSAERLKGVDSTLKIQPAELGDSAMYLCASSRGTSGVASTDTQYFGPGTRLTVL.

V usage is TRBV4-1 and J usage is TRBJ2-7, with TRBD2 matching 10 bases. The trim removed 3 bases at V and 2 bases at J, leaving 4 bases unmatched. CDR3 length: 15 residues. Germline CDR1 is MGHRA and CDR2 is YSYEKL. In DNA form, the CDR3 reads TGCGCCAGCAGCCACGCTAGCGGGGGACCCTACGAGCAGTACTTC. It specifies CASSHASGGPYEQYF.

The rearrangement uses TRBV30 and TRBJ2-1; 8 bases are shared with TRBD2. CDR1 is GTSNPN, CDR2 SVGIG, per germline (reference sequence). This CDR3 region has 14 residues. Germline trimming cut 8 bases from V and 7 bases from J; bases unmatched to any gene: 13. CDR3 DNA sequence: TGTGCCGCCCCCTCGAGCGGGAGAAGAAATGAGCAGTTCTTC. Protein: CAAPSSGRRNEQFF. Full variable domain (missing parts from reference TRBV30 and TRBJ2-1): SQTIHQWPATLVQPVGSPLSLECTVEGTSNPNLYWYRQAAGRGLQLLFYSVGIGQISSEVPQNLSASRPQDRQFILSSKKLLLSDSGFYLCAAPSSGRRNEQFFGPGTRLTVL.

The gene calls are TRBV4-2 and TRBJ2-3; D possibly corresponds to TRBD2 (8 bases). The CDR3 runs to 18 residues. The germline CDR1 and CDR2 sequences are LGHNA and YNFKEQ. The ends were cut back, 1 base at V and 4 bases at J, with 21 bases in the middle. DNA of the CDR3: TGTGCCAGCAGCCAAGCGGGGACAGCGGGAGTCAGTTCAGATACGCAGTATTTT. Translated: CASSQAGTAGVSSDTQYF.

The chain employs TRBV27 and TRBJ1-1, with no clear D. The CDR3 is 13 residues long. The ends were cut back, 2 bases at V and 11 bases at J, with 15 bases in the middle. Germline V lookup: CDR1 MNHEY, CDR2 SMNVEV (reference sequence). The CDR3 spells CASSLRFRSWAFF. The CDR3 bases are TGTGCCAGCAGTTTACGGTTTCGCTCCTGGGCTTTCTTT.

This clone came up once. The CDR3 nucleotides read TGTGCCAGCAGTTCCGGACAGACAGCTAACTATGGCTACACCTTC. Residues: CASSSGQTANYGYTF. This chain links TRBV6-5 with TRBJ1-2, with D perhaps TRBD1 (6 bases). V was trimmed by 4 bases and J by 0 bases, leaving 12 bases between them. Germline V gene lookup returns CDR1 MNHEY and CDR2 SVGAGI. The CDR3 runs to 15 residues.

The CDR3 bases are TGTGCCTCCCCTCTCACGACAGGGGGCCTGGGGGCTTTCTTT. Translation: CASPLTTGGLGAFF. The V gene is TRBV30, the J gene TRBJ1-1, with TRBD1 identical over 10 bases. Germline-derived CDR1 and CDR2 are GTSNPN and SVGIG (reference sequence). V shed 7 bases and J 11 bases; nucleotides not matched to a gene: 16. CDR3 length: 14 residues.

CDR3 sequence: CASRRGTTNEKLFF. Here the CDR3 DNA reads TGTGCCAGCAGGCGGGGGACAACTAATGAAAAACTGTTTTTT. The genes are TRBV6-5 and TRBJ1-4, with D possibly matching TRBD1 (5 bases). This CDR3 comprises 14 residues. V gave up 6 bases and J gave up 0 bases, with 8 bases separating them. CDR1 and CDR2 from the germline V gene are MNHEY and SVGAGI.

This clone was observed once. This sequence joins TRBV6-5 and TRBJ1-5; a possible D gene is TRBD1 (5 bases). Germline assignment: CDR1 MNHEY and CDR2 SVGAGI. V lost 5 bases and J lost 2, with 13 bases in between. The length of the CDR3 is 15 residues. In nucleotides, the CDR3 is TGTGCCAGCAGTCCCTGGGGAGGGGGCAATCAGCCCCAGCATTTT. As protein: CASSPWGGGNQPQHF.

This clone was counted once. The V gene is TRBV11-2, the J gene TRBJ1-2; D perhaps matches TRBD1 (6 bases). V lost 2 bases and J lost 6, with 25 bases in between. The germline gives CDR1 SGHAT, CDR2 FQNNGV. This CDR3 comprises 18 residues. The CDR3 DNA sequence: TGTGCCAGCAGCTTAACGGCAGGGGAATGGGTACCCAATGATGGCTACACCTTC. It is translated as CASSLTAGEWVPNDGYTF.

The chain uses TRBV28 and TRBJ2-7; 9 positions match TRBD1. The CDR3 covers 16 residues. V lost 10 bases to trimming and J lost 5 bases; unmatched junction nucleotides: 18. Looked up from germline, CDR1 is MDHEN and CDR2 is SYDVKM. The CDR3 here is CANTCQGDRAPHEQYF. CDR3 in DNA: TGTGCCAACACTTGCCAGGGGGACAGGGCCCCCCACGAGCAGTACTTC.

The chain couples TRBV7-6 to TRBJ2-7, with D uncertain. V shed 2 bases and J shed 0 bases, with 5 bases lying between them. Germline values: CDR1 SGHVS, CDR2 FNYEAQ. This CDR3 is 13 amino acids long. CDR3 coding DNA: TGTGCCAGCAGCTTACCCTTCTCCTACGAGCAGTACTTC. It codes for CASSLPFSYEQYF.

This chain uses TRBV5-4 with TRBJ2-3; TRBD1 might be the D (5 bases). CDR1 is SGHNT and CDR2 is YYREEE in the germline V gene (reference sequence). Trimming shortened V by 0 bases and J by 4 bases, and 6 bases separated the two germline ends. This CDR3 has 13 amino acids. The CDR3 bases are TGTGCCAGCAGCTTGGAACAGGCAGATACGCAGTATTTT. Amino acid sequence: CASSLEQADTQYF.